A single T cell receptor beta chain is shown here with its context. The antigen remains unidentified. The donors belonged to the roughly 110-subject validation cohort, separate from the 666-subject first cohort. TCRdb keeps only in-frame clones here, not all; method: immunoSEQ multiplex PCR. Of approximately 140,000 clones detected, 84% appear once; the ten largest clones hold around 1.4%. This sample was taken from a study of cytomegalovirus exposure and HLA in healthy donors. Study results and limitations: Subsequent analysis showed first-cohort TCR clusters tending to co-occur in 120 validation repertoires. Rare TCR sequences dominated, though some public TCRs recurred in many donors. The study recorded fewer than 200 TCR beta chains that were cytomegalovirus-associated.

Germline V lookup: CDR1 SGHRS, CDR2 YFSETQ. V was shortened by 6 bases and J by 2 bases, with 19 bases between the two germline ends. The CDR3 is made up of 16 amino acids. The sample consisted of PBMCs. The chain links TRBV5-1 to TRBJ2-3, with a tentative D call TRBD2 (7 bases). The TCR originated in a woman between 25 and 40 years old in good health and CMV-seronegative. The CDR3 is CASKLAGGTITDTQYF. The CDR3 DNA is TGCGCCAGCAAATTAGCGGGTGGGACAATCACAGATACGCAGTATTTT.